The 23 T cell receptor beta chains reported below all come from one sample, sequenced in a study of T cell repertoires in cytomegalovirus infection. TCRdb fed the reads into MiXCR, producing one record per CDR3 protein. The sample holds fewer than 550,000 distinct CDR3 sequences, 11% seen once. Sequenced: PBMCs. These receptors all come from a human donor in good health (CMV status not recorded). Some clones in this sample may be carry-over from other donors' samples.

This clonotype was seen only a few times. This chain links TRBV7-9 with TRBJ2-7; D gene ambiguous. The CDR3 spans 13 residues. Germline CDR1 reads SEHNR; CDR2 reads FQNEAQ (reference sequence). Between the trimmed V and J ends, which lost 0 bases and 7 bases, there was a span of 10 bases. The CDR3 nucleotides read TGTGCCAGCAGCTTAGCGCTCCGGAAGGAGCAGTACTTC. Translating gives CASSLALRKEQYF.

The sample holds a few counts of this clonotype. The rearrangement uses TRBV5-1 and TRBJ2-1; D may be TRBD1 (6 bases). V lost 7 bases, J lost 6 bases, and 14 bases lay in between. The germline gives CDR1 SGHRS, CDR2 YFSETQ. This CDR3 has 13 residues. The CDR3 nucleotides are TGCGCCAGCGAACAGGGTTCGGGCAATGAGCAGTTCTTC. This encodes CASEQGSGNEQFF.

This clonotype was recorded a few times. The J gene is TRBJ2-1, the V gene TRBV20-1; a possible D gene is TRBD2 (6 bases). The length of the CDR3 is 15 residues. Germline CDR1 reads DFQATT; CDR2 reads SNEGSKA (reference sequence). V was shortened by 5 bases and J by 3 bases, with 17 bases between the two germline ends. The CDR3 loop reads CSAGVLAAFYNEQFF. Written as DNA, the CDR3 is TGCAGTGCTGGGGTATTAGCGGCTTTCTACAATGAGCAGTTCTTC.

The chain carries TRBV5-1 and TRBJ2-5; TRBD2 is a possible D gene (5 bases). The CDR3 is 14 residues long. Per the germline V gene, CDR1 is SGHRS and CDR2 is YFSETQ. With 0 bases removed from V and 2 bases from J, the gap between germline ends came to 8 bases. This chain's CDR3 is CASSLGWEQETQYF. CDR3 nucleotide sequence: TGCGCCAGCAGCTTGGGGTGGGAGCAAGAGACCCAGTACTTC.

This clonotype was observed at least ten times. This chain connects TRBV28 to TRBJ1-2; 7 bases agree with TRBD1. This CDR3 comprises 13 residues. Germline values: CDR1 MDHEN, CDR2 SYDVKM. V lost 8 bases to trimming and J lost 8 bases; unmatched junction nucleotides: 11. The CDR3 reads CASRREGAPGYTF. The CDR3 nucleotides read TGTGCCAGCCGGCGGGAGGGGGCGCCCGGCTACACCTTC.

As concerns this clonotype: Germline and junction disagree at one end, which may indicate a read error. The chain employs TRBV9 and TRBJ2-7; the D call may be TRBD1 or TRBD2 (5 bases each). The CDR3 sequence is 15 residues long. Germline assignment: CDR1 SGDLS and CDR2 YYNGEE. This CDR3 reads CASSAAVGPSCEQYF. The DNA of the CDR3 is TGTGCCAGCAGCGCGGCAGTGGGACCCTCCTGCGAGCAGTACTTC.

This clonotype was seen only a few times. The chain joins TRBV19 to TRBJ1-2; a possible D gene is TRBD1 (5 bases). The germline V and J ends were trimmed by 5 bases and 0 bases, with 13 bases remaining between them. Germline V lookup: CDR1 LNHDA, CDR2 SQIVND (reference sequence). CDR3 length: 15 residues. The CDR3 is CASSPGGGANYGYTF. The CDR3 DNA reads TGTGCCAGTAGTCCCGGGGGGGGGGCTAACTATGGCTACACCTTC.

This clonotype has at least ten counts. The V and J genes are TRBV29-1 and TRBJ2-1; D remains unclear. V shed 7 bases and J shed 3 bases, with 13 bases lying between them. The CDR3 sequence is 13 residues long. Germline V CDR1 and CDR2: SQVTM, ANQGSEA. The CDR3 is CSEGAPGYNEQFF. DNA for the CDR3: TGCAGCGAAGGAGCCCCAGGCTACAATGAGCAGTTCTTC.

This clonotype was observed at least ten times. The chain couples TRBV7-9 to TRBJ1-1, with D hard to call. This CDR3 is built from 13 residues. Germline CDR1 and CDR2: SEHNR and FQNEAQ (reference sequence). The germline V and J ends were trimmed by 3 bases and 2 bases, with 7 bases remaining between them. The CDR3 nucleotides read TGTGCCAGCAGCTTTGAAAGCAACACTGAAGCTTTCTTT. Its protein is CASSFESNTEAFF.

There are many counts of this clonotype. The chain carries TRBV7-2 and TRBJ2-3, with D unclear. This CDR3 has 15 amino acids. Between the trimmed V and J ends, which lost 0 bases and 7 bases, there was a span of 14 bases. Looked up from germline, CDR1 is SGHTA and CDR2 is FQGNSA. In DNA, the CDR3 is TGTGCCAGCAGCTTAGCGCTTACCCAGGTTTATACGCAGTATTTT. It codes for CASSLALTQVYTQYF.

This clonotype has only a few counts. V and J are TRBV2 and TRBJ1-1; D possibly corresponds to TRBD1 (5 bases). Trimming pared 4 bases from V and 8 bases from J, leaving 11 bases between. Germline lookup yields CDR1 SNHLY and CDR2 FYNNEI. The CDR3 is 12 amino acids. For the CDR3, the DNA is TGTGCCAGCAGTGGACTGACAGTAGAAGCTTTCTTT. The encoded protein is CASSGLTVEAFF.

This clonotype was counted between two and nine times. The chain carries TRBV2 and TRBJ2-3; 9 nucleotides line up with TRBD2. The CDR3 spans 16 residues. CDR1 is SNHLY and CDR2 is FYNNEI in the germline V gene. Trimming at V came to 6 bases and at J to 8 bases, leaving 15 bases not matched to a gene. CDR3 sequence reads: CASRAQAGGRRATQYF. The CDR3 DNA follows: TGTGCCAGCAGGGCTCAAGCGGGGGGACGCCGAGCTACGCAGTATTTT.

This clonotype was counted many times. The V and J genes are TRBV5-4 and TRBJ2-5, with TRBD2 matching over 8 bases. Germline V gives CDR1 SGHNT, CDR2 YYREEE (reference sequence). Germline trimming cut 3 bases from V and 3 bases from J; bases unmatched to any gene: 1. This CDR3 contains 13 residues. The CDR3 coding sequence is TGTGCCAGCAGCTCGCGGGGGGAAGAGACCCAGTACTTC. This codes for CASSSRGEETQYF.

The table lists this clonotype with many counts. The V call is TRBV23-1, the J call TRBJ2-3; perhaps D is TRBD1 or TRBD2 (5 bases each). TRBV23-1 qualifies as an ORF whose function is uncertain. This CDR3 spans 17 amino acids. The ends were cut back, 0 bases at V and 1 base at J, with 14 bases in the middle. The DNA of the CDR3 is TGCGCCAGCAGTCAATCGACCCCAGTGGGGGGCACAGATACGCAGTATTTT. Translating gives CASSQSTPVGGTDTQYF.

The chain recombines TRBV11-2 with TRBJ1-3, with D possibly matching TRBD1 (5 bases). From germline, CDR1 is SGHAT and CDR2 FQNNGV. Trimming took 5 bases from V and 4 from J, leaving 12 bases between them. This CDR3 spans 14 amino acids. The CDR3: CASSRRETGNTIYF. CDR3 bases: TGTGCCAGCAGCCGCAGGGAAACGGGAAACACCATATATTTT.

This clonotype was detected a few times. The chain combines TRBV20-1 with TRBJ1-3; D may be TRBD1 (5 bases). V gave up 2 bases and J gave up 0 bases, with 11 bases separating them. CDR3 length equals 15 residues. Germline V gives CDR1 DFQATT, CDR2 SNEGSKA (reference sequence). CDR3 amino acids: CSARPRGVSGNTIYF. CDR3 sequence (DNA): TGCAGTGCTAGACCCCGGGGGGTCTCTGGAAACACCATATATTTT.

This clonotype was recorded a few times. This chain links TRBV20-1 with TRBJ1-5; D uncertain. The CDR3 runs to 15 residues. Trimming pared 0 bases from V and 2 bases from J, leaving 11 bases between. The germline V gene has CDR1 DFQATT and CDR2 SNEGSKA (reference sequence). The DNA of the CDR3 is TGCAGTGCTAGAGATTTTGCTAGGGGCAATCAGCCCCAGCATTTT. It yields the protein CSARDFARGNQPQHF.

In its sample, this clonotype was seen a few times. CDR3 DNA: TGCAGTGCTGAAGCCGGGACAGGGGATGAAAAACTGTTTTTT. Residues: CSAEAGTGDEKLFF. The chain has TRBV20-1 and TRBJ1-4; 10 nucleotides align to TRBD1. Germline CDR1 DFQATT, CDR2 SNEGSKA (reference sequence). Trimming cost V 5 bases and J 6 bases; bases outside gene matches: 6. CDR3 length: 14 residues.

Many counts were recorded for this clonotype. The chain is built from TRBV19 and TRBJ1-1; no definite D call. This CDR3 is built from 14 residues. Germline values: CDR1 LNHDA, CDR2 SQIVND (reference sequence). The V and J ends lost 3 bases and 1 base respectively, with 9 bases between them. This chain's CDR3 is CASSIDRENTEAFF. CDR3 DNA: TGTGCCAGTAGTATTGATAGGGAGAACACTGAAGCTTTCTTT.

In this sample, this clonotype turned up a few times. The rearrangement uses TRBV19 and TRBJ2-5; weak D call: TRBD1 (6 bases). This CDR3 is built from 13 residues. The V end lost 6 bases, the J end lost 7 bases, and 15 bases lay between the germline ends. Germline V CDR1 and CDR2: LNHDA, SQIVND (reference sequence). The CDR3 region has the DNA TGTGCCAGTAGCCTTACAGGGTTGGGGACCCAGTACTTC. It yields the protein CASSLTGLGTQYF.

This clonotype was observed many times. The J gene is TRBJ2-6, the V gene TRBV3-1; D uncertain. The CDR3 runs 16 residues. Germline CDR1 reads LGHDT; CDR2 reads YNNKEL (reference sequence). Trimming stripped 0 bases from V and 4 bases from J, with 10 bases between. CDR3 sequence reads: CASSQDLRSGANVLTF. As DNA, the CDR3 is TGTGCCAGCAGCCAAGATCTGAGGTCCGGGGCCAACGTCCTGACTTTC.

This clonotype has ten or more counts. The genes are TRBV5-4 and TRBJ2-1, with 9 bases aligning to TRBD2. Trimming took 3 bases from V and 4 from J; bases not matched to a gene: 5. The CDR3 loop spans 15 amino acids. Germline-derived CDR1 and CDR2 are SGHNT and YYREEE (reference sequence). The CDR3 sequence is CASSYPRGGYNEQFF. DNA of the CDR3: TGTGCCAGCAGCTATCCGCGGGGGGGTTACAATGAGCAGTTCTTC.

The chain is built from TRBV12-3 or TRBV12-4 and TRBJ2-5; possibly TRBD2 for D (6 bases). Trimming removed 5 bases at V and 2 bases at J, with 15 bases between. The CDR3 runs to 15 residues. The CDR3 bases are TGTGCCAGCAGTACCGGGGGTAGCGGACAAGAGACCCAGTACTTC. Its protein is CASSTGGSGQETQYF.